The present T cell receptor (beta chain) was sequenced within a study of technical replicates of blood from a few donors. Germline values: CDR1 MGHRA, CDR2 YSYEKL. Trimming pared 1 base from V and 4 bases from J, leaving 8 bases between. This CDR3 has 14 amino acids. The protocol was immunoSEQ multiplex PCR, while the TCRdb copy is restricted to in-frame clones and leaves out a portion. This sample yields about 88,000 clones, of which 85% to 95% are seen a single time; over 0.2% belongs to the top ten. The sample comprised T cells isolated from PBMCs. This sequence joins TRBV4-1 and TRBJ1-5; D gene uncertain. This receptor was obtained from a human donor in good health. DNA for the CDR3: TGCGCCAGCAGCCAAGTTAGCCAGAATCAGCCCCAGCATTTT. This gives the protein CASSQVSQNQPQHF.